A single sample gave rise to the 32 T cell receptor beta chains below, sequenced in a study of T cells in Graves' hyperthyroidism and ophthalmopathy. TCR beta CDR3 regions were amplified from RNA. TCR CDR3 regions were first amplified by RT-PCR with HTBI primers. A single record per CDR3 protein comes from TCRdb applying MiXCR to the multiplex PCR reads. Among roughly 580,000 distinct CDR3 sequences listed, about 15% were seen once. Material: blood. Receptors originate from a woman aged 25 to 39 with Graves' hyperthyroidism that later progressed to Graves' ophthalmopathy.

This clonotype was detected ten times or more. This chain joins TRBV30 and TRBJ1-3; 7 positions match TRBD1. The V gene's germline CDR1 is GTSNPN and CDR2 SVGIG (reference sequence). CDR3 length: 16 residues. With V trimmed by 2 bases and J by 0 bases, 7 bases remained unmatched. Here the CDR3 reads CAWSLVGTDSGNTIYF. For the CDR3, the DNA is TGTGCCTGGAGTTTAGTCGGGACAGACTCTGGAAACACCATATATTTT.

The gene calls are TRBV13 and TRBJ2-7, with TRBD2 matching over 8 bases. J gave up 4 bases and V 2 bases, and 10 bases lay outside the gene matches. CDR3 length: 16 amino acids. From germline, CDR1 is PRHDT and CDR2 FYEKMQ (reference sequence). CDR3 in amino acids: CASSLLPGLDLYEQYF. In DNA form, the CDR3 reads TGTGCCAGCAGCTTATTACCGGGACTAGATTTGTACGAGCAGTACTTC.

This clonotype was found many times. The chain joins TRBV2 to TRBJ1-1; no firm D call. The V and J ends lost 1 base and 4 bases respectively, with 13 bases between them. The V gene's germline CDR1 is SNHLY and CDR2 FYNNEI. This CDR3 comprises 15 residues. The CDR3 DNA sequence: TGTGCCAGCAGTGAAGAGGTTGGCGGTTCCACTGAAGCTTTCTTT. This translates into CASSEEVGGSTEAFF. Filled out from reference TRBV2 and TRBJ1-1, the complete variable domain reads EPEVTQTPSHQVTQMGQEVILRCVPISNHLYFYWYRQILGQKVEFLVSFYNNEISEKSEIFDDQFSVERPDGSNFTLKIRSTKLEDSAMYFCASSEEVGGSTEAFFGQGTRLTVV.

This chain links TRBV24-1 with TRBJ2-3; no reliable D call. V lost 2 bases and J lost 4, with 3 bases in between. From germline, CDR1 is KGHDR and CDR2 SFDVKD. The CDR3 consists of 12 residues. The DNA of the CDR3 is TGTGCCACCAGTGATTCCCCAGATACGCAGTATTTT. Protein product: CATSDSPDTQYF.

This clonotype was counted many times. The chain joins TRBV28 to TRBJ1-5; no clear D gene. Trimming cost V 7 bases and J 6 bases, with 16 bases left between them. The CDR3 extends over 14 amino acids. The germline gives CDR1 MDHEN, CDR2 SYDVKM. Here the CDR3 reads CASTPPGYGQPQHF. The CDR3 nucleotides read TGTGCCAGCACCCCACCGGGATACGGTCAGCCCCAGCATTTT.

The chain carries TRBV4-3 and TRBJ1-2; 10 bases align to TRBD1. Per germline, CDR1 LGHNA and CDR2 YSLEER. The CDR3 totals 18 residues. J gave up 5 bases and V 4 bases, and 16 bases lay outside the gene matches. CDR3 region: CASSPSVGTGAPLYGYTF. CDR3 DNA: TGCGCCAGCAGCCCTTCTGTAGGGACAGGGGCCCCGCTTTATGGCTACACCTTC.

This clonotype was detected ten times or more. This sequence joins TRBV11-2 and TRBJ2-2; D call uncertain. The V end was cut by 4 bases, the J end by 1 base, with 7 bases between. The CDR3 loop spans 14 amino acids. Germline loops: CDR1 SGHAT, CDR2 FQNNGV. The CDR3 loop reads CASSSSWNTGELFF. The CDR3 nucleotides are TGTGCCAGCAGCTCGAGCTGGAACACCGGGGAGCTGTTTTTT.

This clonotype was seen many times. The chain couples TRBV20-1 to TRBJ2-7, with 7 bases that match TRBD2. The CDR3 has 13 residues. The ends lost 8 bases at V and 2 bases at J; junction bases unmatched: 9. Germline CDR1 reads DFQATT; CDR2 reads SNEGSKA (reference sequence). This CDR3 is CSIHGRTAYEQYF. For the CDR3, the DNA is TGCAGTATCCACGGGAGGACCGCCTACGAGCAGTACTTC.

This clonotype was picked up many times. This chain uses TRBV2 with TRBJ2-7; 8 bases match TRBD1. The germline V gene has CDR1 SNHLY and CDR2 FYNNEI. The trim removed 10 bases at V and 2 bases at J, leaving 10 bases unmatched. This CDR3 comprises 14 residues. The chain's CDR3 is CATNPGQGAYEQYF. The CDR3 DNA reads as TGTGCCACCAATCCCGGACAGGGTGCCTACGAGCAGTACTTC. The full variable domain, completed using reference TRBV2 and TRBJ2-7, is EPEVTQTPSHQVTQMGQEVILRCVPISNHLYFYWYRQILGQKVEFLVSFYNNEISEKSEIFDDQFSVERPDGSNFTLKIRSTKLEDSAMYFCATNPGQGAYEQYFGPGTRLTVT.

In its sample, this clonotype was seen a few times. V usage is TRBV5-1 and J usage is TRBJ2-2; no clear D gene. The V end lost 1 base, the J end lost 7 bases, and 8 bases lay between the germline ends. The length of the CDR3 is 13 residues. In germline, CDR1 is SGHRS, CDR2 YFSETQ. CDR3 bases: TGCGCCAGCAGCTTGAGGAAGCACGGGGAGCTGTTTTTT. Protein sequence: CASSLRKHGELFF.

There are many counts of this clonotype. The chain has TRBV4-2 and TRBJ2-5; D tentatively reads TRBD1 or TRBD2 (6 bases each). Germline V gene lookup returns CDR1 LGHNA and CDR2 YNFKEQ. Trimming left V 1 base short and J 5 bases short, with 20 bases between. This CDR3 is built from 17 residues. DNA of the CDR3: TGTGCCAGCAGCCAAGGGAGTAGCGGCATCGGGGGCGAGACCCAGTACTTC. Translated, it gives CASSQGSSGIGGETQYF.

At least ten counts were recorded for this clonotype. V is TRBV20-1 and J is TRBJ2-1, with TRBD2 matching over 10 bases. The germline CDR1 and CDR2 sequences are DFQATT and SNEGSKA (reference sequence). V trimming: 3 bases; J trimming: 9 bases; junction bases outside the gene matches: 8. The CDR3 consists of 14 residues. CDR3 amino acids: CSASSLAGVIEQFF. The CDR3 DNA is TGCAGTGCTAGCTCCCTAGCGGGAGTCATTGAGCAGTTCTTC.

The sample holds a few counts of this clonotype. The rearrangement links TRBV10-3 to TRBJ2-7; D perhaps matches TRBD2 (6 bases). This CDR3 is built from 15 residues. V lost 7 bases to trimming and J lost 1 base, with 17 bases between them. Germline V gene data show CDR1 as ENHRY and CDR2 as SYGVKD. CDR3 sequence: CAITPSGTGSYEQYF. In DNA form, the CDR3 reads TGTGCCATCACCCCCTCCGGGACTGGTTCCTACGAGCAGTACTTC.

In this sample, this clonotype is medium-sized. V gene TRBV2 combines with J gene TRBJ2-1; tentative D call: TRBD2 (6 bases). The CDR3 consists of 15 residues. The V end lost 2 bases, the J end lost 3 bases, and 11 bases lay between the germline ends. Looked up from germline, CDR1 is SNHLY and CDR2 is FYNNEI. CDR3 DNA sequence: TGTGCCAGCAGTGAATCGCGGGAACACTACAATGAGCAGTTCTTC. It translates to CASSESREHYNEQFF.

In this sample, this clonotype turned up many times. This chain uses TRBV12-3 or TRBV12-4 with TRBJ2-4; tentative D call: TRBD1 (5 bases). V was cut by 5 bases and J by 3 bases, with 11 bases left in between. This CDR3 region has 14 residues. For the CDR3, the DNA is TGTGCCAGCAGTGCGCAGGGCTACAAAAACATTCAGTACTTC. Amino acid sequence: CASSAQGYKNIQYF.

This clonotype was counted many times. The genes are TRBV30 and TRBJ1-1, with D perhaps matching TRBD1 (6 bases). The CDR3 loop spans 18 amino acids. V was shortened by 0 bases and J by 7 bases, with 27 bases between the two germline ends. Germline V gene lookup returns CDR1 GTSNPN and CDR2 SVGIG (reference sequence). This CDR3 is CAWSVTLGGAHSPFEAFF. CDR3 coding DNA: TGTGCCTGGAGTGTGACTTTGGGGGGGGCCCATTCTCCCTTTGAAGCTTTCTTT.

This clonotype was seen many times. The chain has TRBV20-1 and TRBJ2-4, with TRBD1 as a possible D gene (6 bases). V was trimmed by 5 bases and J by 3 bases, leaving 11 bases between them. Germline V gene sequence: CDR1 DFQATT, CDR2 SNEGSKA (reference sequence). This CDR3 has 13 amino acids. CDR3: CSAVRGDKNIQYF. The CDR3 nucleotides are TGCAGTGCTGTCAGGGGCGACAAAAACATTCAGTACTTC.

The sample holds a few counts of this clonotype. This sequence joins TRBV6-1 and TRBJ2-1; D is possibly TRBD1 (5 bases). From germline, CDR1 is MNHNS and CDR2 SASEGT. The CDR3 has 13 residues. V lost 1 base, J lost 7 bases, and 8 bases lay in between. This CDR3 reads CASSEGGWNEQFF. The CDR3 DNA sequence: TGTGCCAGCAGTGAAGGGGGCTGGAATGAGCAGTTCTTC.

This clonotype was detected only a few times. This sequence joins TRBV12-3 or TRBV12-4 and TRBJ2-3, with D perhaps TRBD1 (6 bases). Trimming left V 5 bases short and J 11 bases short, with 14 bases between. This CDR3 contains 12 residues. In DNA, the CDR3 is TGTGCCAGCAGTCCTACACAGGGTAGGCAGTATTTT. It specifies CASSPTQGRQYF.

The chain has TRBV20-1 and TRBJ2-7, with D possibly being TRBD2 (6 bases). Trimming took off 3 bases at V and 4 bases at J, with 13 bases between the two ends. The CDR3 runs 13 residues. Germline CDR1 DFQATT, CDR2 SNEGSKA (reference sequence). This CDR3 is CSARGVGGYEQYF. CDR3 DNA sequence: TGCAGTGCTAGGGGGGTCGGAGGGTACGAGCAGTACTTC.

The chain combines TRBV30 with TRBJ2-3; 7 nucleotides line up with TRBD2. The CDR3 covers 12 residues. Germline values: CDR1 GTSNPN, CDR2 SVGIG (reference sequence). J gave up 5 bases and V 3 bases, and 2 bases lay outside the gene matches. CDR3 protein: CAWRWGGDTQYF. The CDR3 coding sequence is TGTGCCTGGAGGTGGGGGGGAGATACGCAGTATTTT.

In regard to this clonotype: A read error may be the cause here, since a much bigger clone is one base away. V and J are TRBV7-6 and TRBJ2-7; either TRBD1 or TRBD2 may fit D (5 bases each). Germline lookup yields CDR1 SGHVS and CDR2 FNYEAQ. The CDR3 consists of 16 residues. The CDR3 loop reads CASSLPRDGPSHEQYF. DNA of the CDR3: TGTGCCAGCAGCTTACCCCGGGACGGACCCTCCCACGAGCAGTACTTC.

Note on this clonotype: Possible read error: a much larger clone is one base away. V is TRBV11-3 and J is TRBJ2-1; D possibly corresponds to TRBD2 (6 bases). Germline V gene lookup returns CDR1 SGHNT and CDR2 YENEEA. The CDR3 loop spans 15 amino acids. The V and J ends lost 11 bases and 2 bases respectively, with 19 bases between them. DNA of the CDR3: TGTGCCGGCGGTCTCCGGGGAGGAGCCTACAATGAGCAGTTCTTC. This translates into CAGGLRGGAYNEQFF.

This clonotype was seen repeatedly, ten times or more. V is TRBV4-2 and J is TRBJ1-1, with 8 bases matching TRBD1. Germline V lookup: CDR1 LGHNA, CDR2 YNFKEQ. This CDR3 spans 17 amino acids. The J segment lost 0 bases and the V segment lost 1 base, leaving 7 bases of the junction unmatched. CDR3 DNA sequence: TGTGCCAGCAGCCAAGTAGGGCAGGGGGCCATGAACACTGAAGCTTTCTTT. This codes for CASSQVGQGAMNTEAFF.

The chain combines TRBV11-3 with TRBJ1-2; D remains unclear. The V end lost 1 base, the J end lost 6 bases, and 6 bases lay between the germline ends. Germline CDR1 SGHNT, CDR2 YENEEA. The CDR3 consists of 12 residues. CDR3 coding DNA: TGTGCCAGCAGCTTAGGACTCGATGGCTACACCTTC. Translated, it gives CASSLGLDGYTF.

This clonotype has at least ten counts. The genes are TRBV12-5 and TRBJ2-2; 10 bases are shared with TRBD2. Germline V lookup: CDR1 LGHNT, CDR2 FRNRAP. This CDR3 is 18 amino acids long. After removal of 2 bases from V and 1 base from J, the junction contained 7 bases not matched to a gene. This chain's CDR3 is CASGLSLAGGLNTGELFF. CDR3 nucleotides: TGTGCTAGTGGTTTGAGCTTAGCGGGAGGACTGAACACCGGGGAGCTGTTTTTT.

This clonotype was detected many times. The chain combines TRBV29-1 with TRBJ2-1; 10 bases are a match to TRBD2. Germline V gene lookup returns CDR1 SQVTM and CDR2 ANQGSEA. The V gene end was trimmed by 0 bases and the J gene end by 0 bases; junction bases not matched to a gene: 11. The CDR3 is 19 amino acids. The chain's CDR3 is CSVEDRGSGRGSSYNEQFF. DNA for the CDR3: TGCAGCGTTGAAGATCGTGGCAGCGGGAGGGGGAGCTCCTACAATGAGCAGTTCTTC.

This clonotype came up a few times. The rearrangement links TRBV30 to TRBJ1-4, with a possible D match to TRBD1 (6 bases). The CDR3 totals 15 residues. Trimming stripped 0 bases from V and 6 bases from J, with 14 bases between. Germline V gene sequence: CDR1 GTSNPN, CDR2 SVGIG (reference sequence). This chain's CDR3 is CAWSVQGGGDEKLFF. Here the CDR3 DNA reads TGTGCCTGGAGTGTACAGGGCGGGGGGGATGAAAAACTGTTTTTT.

This clonotype came up many times. The rearrangement uses TRBV20-1 and TRBJ1-2, with TRBD1 as a possible D gene (6 bases). The germline CDR1 and CDR2 sequences are DFQATT and SNEGSKA (reference sequence). V was cut by 1 base and J by 4 bases, with 13 bases left in between. CDR3 length: 14 amino acids. The CDR3 nucleotides read TGCAGTGCTAGAGGACGACAGGTTCGCTATGGCTACACCTTC. It is translated as CSARGRQVRYGYTF.

This clonotype has only a few counts. The chain couples TRBV30 to TRBJ1-4, with D possibly TRBD1 on 5 matching bases. The CDR3 covers 15 residues. Germline lookup yields CDR1 GTSNPN and CDR2 SVGIG (reference sequence). The V end was cut by 0 bases, the J end by 7 bases, with 15 bases between. CDR3 amino acids: CAWSVGGSVAEKLFF. The DNA of the CDR3 is TGTGCCTGGAGTGTGGGGGGGTCAGTCGCTGAAAAACTGTTTTTT.

This clonotype was observed a handful of times. This chain uses TRBV5-4 with TRBJ1-1; the D gene is possibly TRBD1 (5 bases). Deletions cut 1 base from V and 1 base from J, with 11 bases between. The CDR3 is made up of 15 amino acids. Germline V CDR1 and CDR2: SGHNT, YYREEE (reference sequence). CDR3 amino acids: CASSLYRDPNTEAFF. CDR3 nucleotides: TGTGCCAGCAGCTTGTACCGGGACCCGAACACTGAAGCTTTCTTT. The full variable domain, rest sourced from reference TRBV5-4 and TRBJ1-1, is ETGVTQSPTHLIKTRGQQVTLRCSSQSGHNTVSWYQQALGQGPQFIFQYYREEENGRGNFPPRFSGLQFPNYSSELNVNALELDDSALYLCASSLYRDPNTEAFFGQGTRLTVV.

About this clonotype: This may be a read error: a much more frequent sequence differs by one nucleotide. The rearrangement uses TRBV24-1 and TRBJ1-2, with D hard to call. Germline values: CDR1 KGHDR, CDR2 SFDVKD. The CDR3 extends over 16 amino acids. CDR3 sequence (DNA): TGTGCCACCAGTGATTTGTGCCTCCCGGGCCCCTATGGCTACGCCTTC. This codes for CATSDLCLPGPYGYAF.